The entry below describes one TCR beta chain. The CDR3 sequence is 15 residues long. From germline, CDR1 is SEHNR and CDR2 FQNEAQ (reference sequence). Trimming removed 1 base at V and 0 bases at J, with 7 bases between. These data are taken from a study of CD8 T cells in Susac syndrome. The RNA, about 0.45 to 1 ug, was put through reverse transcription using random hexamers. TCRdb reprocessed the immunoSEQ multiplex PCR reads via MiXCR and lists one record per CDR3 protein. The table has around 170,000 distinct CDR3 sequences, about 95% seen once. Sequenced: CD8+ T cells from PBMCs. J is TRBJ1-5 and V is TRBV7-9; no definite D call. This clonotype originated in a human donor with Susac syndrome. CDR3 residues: CASSLDADSNQPQHF. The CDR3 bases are TGTGCCAGCAGCTTAGACGCAGATAGCAATCAGCCCCAGCATTTT.